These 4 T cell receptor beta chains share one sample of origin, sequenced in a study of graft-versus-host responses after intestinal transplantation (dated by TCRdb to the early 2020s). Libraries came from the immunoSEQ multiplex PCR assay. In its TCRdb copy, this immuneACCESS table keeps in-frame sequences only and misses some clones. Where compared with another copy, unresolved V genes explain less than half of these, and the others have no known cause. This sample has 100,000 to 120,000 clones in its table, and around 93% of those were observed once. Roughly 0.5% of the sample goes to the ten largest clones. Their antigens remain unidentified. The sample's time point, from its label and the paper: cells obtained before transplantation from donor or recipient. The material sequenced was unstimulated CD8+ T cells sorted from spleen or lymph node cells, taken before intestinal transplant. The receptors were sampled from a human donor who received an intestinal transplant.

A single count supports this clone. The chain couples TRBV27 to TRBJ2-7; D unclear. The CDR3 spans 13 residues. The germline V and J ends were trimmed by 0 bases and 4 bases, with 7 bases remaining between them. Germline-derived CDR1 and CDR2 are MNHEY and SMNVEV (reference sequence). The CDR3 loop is CASSLSARYEQYF. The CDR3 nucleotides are TGTGCCAGCAGTTTATCGGCCCGGTACGAGCAGTACTTC.

Here the CDR3 reads CASSGSDSYEQYF. CDR3 sequence (DNA): TGTGCCAGCAGTGGGAGCGACTCCTACGAGCAGTACTTC. The chain carries TRBV6-5 and TRBJ2-7; a possible D gene is TRBD2 (5 bases). There are 13 residues in the CDR3. The germline V and J ends were trimmed by 5 bases and 0 bases, with 8 bases remaining between them. The germline CDR1 and CDR2 sequences are MNHEY and SVGAGI.

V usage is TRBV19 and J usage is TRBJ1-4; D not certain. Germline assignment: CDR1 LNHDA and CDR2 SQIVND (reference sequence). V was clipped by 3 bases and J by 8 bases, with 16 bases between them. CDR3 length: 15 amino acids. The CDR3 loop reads CASSMVSGFDEKLFF. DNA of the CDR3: TGTGCCAGTAGTATGGTCTCGGGGTTTGACGAAAAACTGTTTTTT.

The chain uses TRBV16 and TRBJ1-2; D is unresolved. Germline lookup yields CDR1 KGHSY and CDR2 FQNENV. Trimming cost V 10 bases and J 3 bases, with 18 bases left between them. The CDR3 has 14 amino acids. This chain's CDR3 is CATNSGRSDYGYTF. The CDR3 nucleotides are TGTGCCACCAATTCAGGTCGTAGCGACTATGGCTACACCTTC.